This T cell receptor beta chain was obtained from a study of blood T cell repertoires in COVID-19. Seattle cases were enrolled at active infection and followed longitudinally. This clone was seen a single time. The CDR3 spans 14 residues. The junction had 6 bases not matched to a gene; V was cut back by 3 bases and J by 5 bases. Germline CDR1 SGHKS, CDR2 YYEKEE (reference sequence). Measured with immunoSEQ multiplex PCR; TCRdb has only the in-frame clones, and not every one. Of 410,000 or so clones listed, about 91% are singletons. The V call is TRBV5-5, the J call TRBJ2-5; 8 bases agree with TRBD1. The source is a woman between 40 and 50 years old with COVID-19, enrolled during active disease. Sequencing input: peripheral blood. CDR3 region: CASSSQGAGETQYF. Here the CDR3 DNA reads TGTGCCAGCAGCTCTCAGGGGGCCGGGGAGACCCAGTACTTC. Drawing the rest from reference TRBV5-5 and TRBJ2-5, the complete variable domain is DAGVTQSPTHLIKTRGQQVTLRCSPISGHKSVSWYQQVLGQGPQFIFQYYEKEERGRGNFPDRFSARQFPNYSSELNVNALLLGDSALYLCASSSQGAGETQYFGPGTRLLVL.